The TCR beta chain under discussion was sequenced for a study of CXCR3-negative and CXCR3-positive naive CD8 T cells. With regard to this clonotype: Its specificity is unknown.

CDR3 length equals 15 residues. Germline values: CDR1 SGHRS, CDR2 YFSETQ. 5' RACE that incorporated UMI labels was used to prepare the TRB cDNA libraries. TCRdb reanalyzed the 5' RACE reads, giving one entry per CDR3 protein sequence and no DNA. This sample's table has 70,000 to 100,000 distinct CDR3 sequences. Overall study results and limits: CXCR3 levels fell partly with cryopreservation; most assays relied on fresh PBMCs. CXCR3-positive naive cells carried more hydrophobic TRB CDR3s than CXCR3-negative naive cells did.

The TCR sequence derives from a human donor in good health. Some clones in this sample may be carry-over from other donors' samples. V and J are TRBV5-1 and TRBJ2-7. The sample was naive CXCR3- CD8+ T cells from blood. The subset was: CD45RO-CCR7+CD27+CD95- naive CD8+ T cells lacking CXCR3 (TNR3-). CDR3 sequence reads: CASSQDRQGSYEQYF.